A single sample is the source of the 20 T cell receptor beta chains below, sequenced in a study of blood T cell repertoires in COVID-19. TCRdb's table, derived via immunoSEQ multiplex PCR, lists solely in-frame clones and lacks some. The data show some 80,000 clones, approximately 87% seen once. The sample consisted of peripheral blood. The receptors here all came from a human donor in a cohort sampled during active COVID-19.

V gene TRBV12-2 combines with J gene TRBJ1-1. TRBV12-2 is a pseudogene locus. This CDR3 has 16 residues. The DNA for the CDR3 is TGTGCAAGGCGGCTGGGTGGGGGGGAAAGGGACACTGAAGCTTTCTTT. Residues: CARRLGGGERDTEAFF.

The chain links TRBV2 to TRBJ1-1; tentatively, D is TRBD1 (5 bases). V shed 2 bases and J shed 0 bases, with 13 bases lying between them. CDR1 SNHLY and CDR2 FYNNEI come from the germline V gene. The length of the CDR3 is 16 residues. CDR3 amino acids: CASSEFQGGMNTEAFF. In DNA, the CDR3 is TGTGCCAGCAGTGAATTTCAGGGCGGTATGAACACTGAAGCTTTCTTT.

The chain couples TRBV24-1 to TRBJ2-3, with 11 nucleotides matching TRBD2. The germline CDR1 and CDR2 sequences are KGHDR and SFDVKD. Germline trimming cut 5 bases from V and 2 bases from J; bases unmatched to any gene: 8. The CDR3 is made up of 17 amino acids. Here the CDR3 DNA reads TGTGCCACCAGTGCTACAACTAGCGGGGGTGCCACAGATACGCAGTATTTT. The encoded protein is CATSATTSGGATDTQYF.

The chain has TRBV25-1 and TRBJ1-6, with unresolved D. Germline values: CDR1 MGHDK, CDR2 SYGVNS. The CDR3 is made up of 15 amino acids. V lost 3 bases, J lost 0 bases, and 6 bases lay in between. DNA of the CDR3: TGTGCCAGCAGTGACGGAGTCTCCTATAATTCACCCCTCCACTTT. It translates to CASSDGVSYNSPLHF.

J is TRBJ1-2 and V is TRBV28, with 7 bases fitting TRBD1. With 1 base clipped from V and 6 bases from J, the junction kept 5 bases outside the gene matches. Germline CDR1 MDHEN, CDR2 SYDVKM. The CDR3 sequence is 14 residues long. The CDR3 loop reads CASSLLGQSDGYTF. The CDR3 bases are TGTGCCAGCAGTTTATTGGGACAGTCAGATGGCTACACCTTC.

The chain employs TRBV28 and TRBJ1-1; D gene unclear. The CDR3 is made up of 14 amino acids. V lost 0 bases and J 5 bases, leaving 10 bases between the germline ends. Germline assignment: CDR1 MDHEN and CDR2 SYDVKM. This CDR3 reads CASSLWRGVTEAFF. The DNA for the CDR3 is TGTGCCAGCAGTTTATGGCGAGGTGTTACTGAAGCTTTCTTT.

The chain joins TRBV30 to TRBJ1-1; 8 bases align to TRBD1. CDR1 and CDR2 (germline): GTSNPN, SVGIG (reference sequence). The ends lost 3 bases at V and 4 bases at J; junction bases unmatched: 7. The CDR3 contains 14 residues. CDR3 sequence (DNA): TGTGCCTGGAGACCAGGGGGCGTTGGCACTGAAGCTTTCTTT. It codes for CAWRPGGVGTEAFF. The complete variable domain, with remaining parts taken from reference TRBV30 and TRBJ1-1, reads SQTIHQWPATLVQPVGSPLSLECTVEGTSNPNLYWYRQAAGRGLQLLFYSVGIGQISSEVPQNLSASRPQDRQFILSSKKLLLSDSGFYLCAWRPGGVGTEAFFGQGTRLTVV.

CDR3 residues: CASSQDMNTIYF. CDR3 DNA sequence: TGCGCCAGCAGCCAAGATATGAACACCATATATTTT. The chain joins TRBV4-3 to TRBJ1-3, with D unresolved. Per the germline V gene, CDR1 is LGHNA and CDR2 is YSLEER. Trimming took 0 bases from V and 7 from J, leaving 4 bases between them. This CDR3 spans 12 amino acids.

The J gene is TRBJ2-3, the V gene TRBV9; D possibly corresponds to TRBD2 (5 bases). V lost 0 bases, J lost 1 base, and 9 bases lay in between. CDR1 is SGDLS, CDR2 YYNGEE, per germline. The CDR3 length is 15 residues. CDR3 in DNA: TGTGCCAGCAGCGTAGAGTTCGGGGGCACAGATACGCAGTATTTT. It is translated as CASSVEFGGTDTQYF.

The chain uses TRBV4-3 and TRBJ2-1; 8 bases agree with TRBD1. The germline gives CDR1 LGHNA, CDR2 YSLEER. CDR3 size: 15 residues. V was clipped by 1 base and J by 10 bases; unmatched bases: 9. The CDR3 DNA reads as TGCGCCAGCAGCCAAGTCGATGACAGGGGTTGCGAGCAGTTCTTC. It specifies CASSQVDDRGCEQFF.

This clone was detected only a few times. The chain uses TRBV19 and TRBJ1-1; no firm D call. This CDR3 is 13 amino acids long. Germline V gene lookup returns CDR1 LNHDA and CDR2 SQIVND (reference sequence). Trimming took 8 bases from V and 0 from J, leaving 10 bases between them. The CDR3, as DNA: TGTGCCAGTTCGGAGGCGTTGAACACTGAAGCTTTCTTT. Translating gives CASSEALNTEAFF.

The CDR3: CASSFSGGPDTQYF. The DNA of the CDR3 is TGTGCCAGCAGCTTCAGCGGCGGCCCAGATACGCAGTATTTT. The V call is TRBV7-2, the J call TRBJ2-3; TRBD2 might be the D (5 bases). V shed 3 bases and J shed 4 bases, with 11 bases lying between them. The germline gives CDR1 SGHTA, CDR2 FQGNSA. The CDR3 is 14 residues long.

The chain employs TRBV18 and TRBJ1-4; D perhaps matches TRBD1 (5 bases). The CDR3 is 14 amino acids. Germline CDR1 is KGHSH and CDR2 is LQKENI. Deletions cut 6 bases from V and 8 bases from J, with 16 bases between. The CDR3 DNA reads as TGTGCCAGCTCCCCGGTAGGGGAGGGGGAAAAACTGTTTTTT. Its protein product is CASSPVGEGEKLFF.

The rearrangement links TRBV7-2 to TRBJ2-7; weak D call: TRBD2 (6 bases). The CDR3 contains 16 residues. V lost 4 bases, J lost 7 bases, and 23 bases lay in between. From germline, CDR1 is SGHTA and CDR2 FQGNSA. CDR3 loop: CASSSQPGLEGKEQYF. The CDR3 DNA follows: TGTGCCAGCAGCTCCCAACCGGGACTGGAGGGAAAAGAGCAGTACTTC.

CDR3 coding DNA: TGTGCCAGTAGTCCCGATCTAGCGAACGAGCAGTACTTC. It translates to CASSPDLANEQYF. The chain is built from TRBV19 and TRBJ2-7, with TRBD2 as a possible D gene (6 bases). Trimming cost V 5 bases and J 5 bases, with 13 bases left between them. There are 13 residues in the CDR3. CDR1 LNHDA and CDR2 SQIVND come from the germline V gene (reference sequence).

The CDR3 here is CASGVDRDTGELFF. The DNA of the CDR3 is TGTGCCAGCGGGGTTGACAGGGACACCGGGGAGCTGTTTTTT. The rearrangement links TRBV6-5 to TRBJ2-2, with 7 bases matching TRBD1. CDR1 is MNHEY and CDR2 is SVGAGI in the germline V gene. The V and J ends lost 8 bases and 3 bases, in that order; junction bases with no gene match: 6. The CDR3 is 14 residues long.

This clone has just a few counts. CDR3 in DNA: TGTGCCAGTAGTATAGGGGAGCGGTCGCTTACAGATACGCAGTATTTT. The encoded protein is CASSIGERSLTDTQYF. The V gene is TRBV19, the J gene TRBJ2-3; D might be TRBD2 (5 bases). Germline V gene sequence: CDR1 LNHDA, CDR2 SQIVND (reference sequence). Trimming removed 1 base at V and 3 bases at J, with 14 bases between. The CDR3 totals 16 residues.

The table lists this clone with a count of one. The CDR3 DNA reads TGTGCCAGCAGTCGCTCCTATCTAGCAAACGAGCAGTACTTC. Its translation is CASSRSYLANEQYF. The genes are TRBV6-5 and TRBJ2-7; D is possibly TRBD2 (5 bases). The CDR3 is made up of 14 amino acids. V was shortened by 5 bases and J by 5 bases, with 16 bases between the two germline ends. CDR1 and CDR2 from the germline V gene are MNHEY and SVGAGI.

The CDR3 DNA follows: TGCGCCAGCAGCGGAGGCGGAGAAGCAGATACGCAGTATTTT. It encodes CASSGGGEADTQYF. The V gene is TRBV5-1, the J gene TRBJ2-3; D perhaps matches TRBD2 (5 bases). The V end was cut by 4 bases, the J end by 4 bases, with 13 bases between. The CDR3 loop spans 14 amino acids. The germline gives CDR1 SGHRS, CDR2 YFSETQ.

The V call is TRBV29-1, the J call TRBJ1-1, with 8 bases aligning to TRBD1. This CDR3 region has 12 residues. The germline gives CDR1 SQVTM, CDR2 ANQGSEA. After removal of 6 bases from V and 1 base from J, the junction contained 1 base not matched to a gene. The CDR3 DNA is TGCAGCGTGGGACAGGCGAACACTGAAGCTTTCTTT. Encoded protein: CSVGQANTEAFF.